This T cell receptor beta chain was captured by sequencing in a study of cytomegalovirus exposure and HLA in healthy donors. Study observations and caveats: A few of the chains that were CMV-associated were confirmed in vitro to be specific for CMV antigens. The study designated about 180 TCR beta chains cytomegalovirus-associated. Per published reports, the classifier diagnosed cytomegalovirus status with high specificity and sensitivity.

The repertoire was sequenced with immunoSEQ multiplex PCR; TCRdb's copy has only in-frame clones and lacks some. Counted here are 150,000 to 180,000 clones, 75% to 90% occurring once; the ten biggest clones make up approximately 20%. Concerning this clone itself: Antigen specificity is unknown.

The CDR3 consists of 14 residues. Per germline, CDR1 MNHNY and CDR2 SVGAGI (reference sequence). Trimming cost V 4 bases and J 6 bases; bases outside gene matches: 6. The chain carries TRBV6-6 and TRBJ1-5, with 7 bases that match TRBD1. The material sequenced was PBMCs. The sequence came from a man aged 18 to 29 in good health and CMV-seropositive. The CDR3 loop reads CASSFDRVLQPQHF. DNA for the CDR3: TGTGCCAGCAGTTTCGACAGGGTACTTCAGCCCCAGCATTTT.